This T cell receptor beta chain was identified in a study of identifying expanded T cells in peripheral blood. V was pared by 0 bases and J by 0 bases, with 9 bases between. CDR3 length: 16 amino acids. CDR1 and CDR2 (germline): KGHSH, LQKENI. Profiled with immunoSEQ multiplex PCR; TCRdb holds only in-frame clones, not every one. Of 90,000 or so clones listed, around 89% are singletons. To note about this clone: Its antigen is not known.

Study observations and caveats: Over two and four weeks, about 16 and 20 clones changed, versus around 1.2 between replicates. Variance in clone template counts between approximately 2-week samples significantly increased with total template count across all healthy donors.

During the collection period, no donor immune events like infections were recorded. Input material: blood. The V gene is TRBV18, the J gene TRBJ1-3; D gene ambiguous. This sequence originates from a person aged 18 to 75 in good health. CDR3 amino acids: CASSPPARVSGNTIYF. CDR3 nucleotides: TGTGCCAGCTCACCACCGGCGCGGGTCTCTGGAAACACCATATATTTT.